These 29 T cell receptor beta chains were sequenced from one sample in a study of cytomegalovirus exposure and HLA in healthy donors. In the PCR, 60 Vbeta and 13 Jbeta primers were used. Measured with immunoSEQ multiplex PCR; TCRdb has only the in-frame clones, and not every one. The table includes about 180,000 clones, approximately 80% detected once. Sequencing used PBMCs. The receptors here all came from a woman in her late teens or twenties in good health and CMV-seropositive.

DNA of the CDR3: TGTGCCAGCAGCACCGGGACAGGGGAAATCTATGGCTACACCTTC. It is translated as CASSTGTGEIYGYTF. The V gene is TRBV27, the J gene TRBJ1-2; 10 nucleotides agree with TRBD1. The germline V gene has CDR1 MNHEY and CDR2 SMNVEV (reference sequence). The V segment lost 6 bases and the J segment 4 bases; nucleotides outside the gene matches: 8. This CDR3 region has 15 residues.

This clone showed up just once. The V gene is TRBV6-6, the J gene TRBJ2-5, with 8 bases matching TRBD1. The J call may be faulty, since TRBJ2-7 better matches the DNA end. The CDR3 runs to 13 residues. Germline V gene lookup returns CDR1 MNHNY and CDR2 SVGAGI (reference sequence). The CDR3 loop is CASRRPTGAEQYF. The CDR3 DNA sequence: TGTGCCAGCAGACGTCCGACAGGGGCCGAGCAGTACTTC.

This chain uses TRBV7-9 with TRBJ2-5; possible D gene TRBD1, 6 bases. Trimming cost V 5 bases and J 5 bases, with 15 bases left between them. The length of the CDR3 is 14 residues. Germline lookup yields CDR1 SEHNR and CDR2 FQNEAQ (reference sequence). The CDR3: CASSLTTGLETQYF. CDR3 sequence (DNA): TGTGCCAGCAGCCTCACAACAGGGTTGGAGACCCAGTACTTC.

A few counts support this clone. This chain links TRBV7-6 with TRBJ2-1, with 7 bases lining up with TRBD2. The V gene's germline CDR1 is SGHVS and CDR2 FNYEAQ. The CDR3 is 14 residues long. With V trimmed by 4 bases and J by 2 bases, 2 bases remained unmatched. The CDR3 region has the DNA TGTGCCAGCAGCTGGACTAGTACCTACAATGAGCAGTTCTTC. As protein: CASSWTSTYNEQFF.

This clone came up once. This chain links TRBV11-2 with TRBJ2-1; D is ambiguous. The CDR3 has 15 residues. Trimming left V 0 bases short and J 7 bases short, with 13 bases between. The V gene's germline CDR1 is SGHAT and CDR2 FQNNGV. CDR3 in DNA: TGTGCCAGCAGCTTAGATCAGTACGGCAGGAATGAGCAGTTCTTC. Its translation: CASSLDQYGRNEQFF.

V gene TRBV7-3 combines with J gene TRBJ2-1; 13 nucleotides line up with TRBD2. The CDR3 extends over 16 amino acids. V lost 0 bases, J lost 7 bases, and 3 bases stayed unmatched. Germline V lookup: CDR1 SGHTA, CDR2 FQGTGA. The CDR3 reads CASSLTLAGGPNEQFF. For the CDR3, the DNA is TGTGCCAGCAGCTTAACACTAGCGGGGGGGCCGAATGAGCAGTTCTTC.

This clone occurred a few times. The J gene is TRBJ2-7, the V gene TRBV9, with TRBD2 identical over 14 bases. The germline CDR1 and CDR2 sequences are SGDLS and YYNGEE. With V trimmed by 3 bases and J by 2 bases, 1 base remained unmatched. The CDR3 runs to 15 residues. Here the CDR3 reads CASSGLAGGAYEQYF. The CDR3 bases are TGTGCCAGCAGCGGACTAGCGGGGGGGGCCTACGAGCAGTACTTC.

This clone has a handful of counts. The gene calls are TRBV28 and TRBJ1-2, with D tentatively TRBD1 (5 bases). This CDR3 is 18 amino acids long. V gave up 5 bases and J gave up 4 bases, with 26 bases separating them. CDR1 and CDR2 (germline): MDHEN, SYDVKM. The CDR3 nucleotides are TGTGCCAGCAGTCCGCTATATCCCCCCACCAGGGAACGCTATGGCTACACCTTC. As protein: CASSPLYPPTRERYGYTF.

The chain uses TRBV20-1 and TRBJ1-2, with D perhaps TRBD1 (6 bases). Per the germline V gene, CDR1 is DFQATT and CDR2 is SNEGSKA (reference sequence). CDR3 size: 11 residues. The CDR3 reads CRGGESRDYTF. CDR3 nucleotide sequence: TGCAGAGGGGGGGAATCCAGGGACTACACCTTC.

Here the CDR3 DNA reads TGTGCCAGCAGCTTACGGCGGGGGAGCACAGATACGCAGTATTTT. Translated, it gives CASSLRRGSTDTQYF. The gene calls are TRBV11-3 and TRBJ2-3; TRBD2 matches 7 bases. The length of the CDR3 is 15 residues. V lost 2 bases to trimming and J lost 0 bases; unmatched junction nucleotides: 2. Looked up from germline, CDR1 is SGHNT and CDR2 is YENEEA.

The V call is TRBV19, the J call TRBJ1-5; possible D gene TRBD1, 5 bases. The V gene's germline CDR1 is LNHDA and CDR2 SQIVND (reference sequence). The CDR3 is 15 residues long. With 0 bases removed from V and 9 bases from J, the gap between germline ends came to 15 bases. As DNA, the CDR3 is TGTGCCAGTAGTATAGAGGGCAGGACTACAGGGCCCCAGCATTTT. As protein: CASSIEGRTTGPQHF.

The chain recombines TRBV5-6 with TRBJ1-2, with D tentatively TRBD1 (6 bases). The CDR3 runs 13 residues. V lost 4 bases, J lost 4 bases, and 11 bases lay in between. Germline V lookup: CDR1 SGHDT, CDR2 YYEEEE. CDR3 in amino acids: CASSVDSTYGYTF. The CDR3 nucleotides read TGTGCCAGCAGCGTGGACAGCACCTATGGCTACACCTTC.

The rearrangement joins TRBV6-6 to TRBJ2-7; no clear D gene. The CDR3 covers 11 residues. The germline gives CDR1 MNHNY, CDR2 SVGAGI (reference sequence). V was cut by 6 bases and J by 2 bases, with 5 bases left in between. CDR3 sequence (DNA): TGTGCCAGCAGCTCAGCCTACGAGCAGTACTTC. Translation: CASSSAYEQYF.

The rearrangement links TRBV7-2 to TRBJ2-2; D may be TRBD2 (7 bases). The CDR3 is made up of 16 amino acids. V dropped 6 bases and J dropped 0 bases, with 14 bases sitting between them. Germline-derived CDR1 and CDR2 are SGHTA and FQGNSA. The CDR3 DNA is TGTGCCAGCAGAATCTTAGGGGGGGCGAACACCGGGGAGCTGTTTTTT. This codes for CASRILGGANTGELFF.

The chain has TRBV9 and TRBJ1-5; TRBD1 aligns across 8 bases. There are 15 residues in the CDR3. In germline, CDR1 is SGDLS, CDR2 YYNGEE. V shed 4 bases and J 6 bases; nucleotides not matched to a gene: 9. The CDR3 sequence: CASSPQTGEGQPQHF. The CDR3 DNA sequence: TGTGCCAGCAGCCCTCAGACAGGGGAGGGTCAGCCCCAGCATTTT.

The genes are TRBV9 and TRBJ1-2, with TRBD1 identical over 10 bases. The CDR3 covers 17 residues. Looked up from germline, CDR1 is SGDLS and CDR2 is YYNGEE. The junction had 11 bases not matched to a gene; V was cut back by 3 bases and J by 3 bases. CDR3 in DNA: TGTGCCAGCAGCGGACAGGGGGCTCCCCTCCGTTACTATGGCTACACCTTC. Amino acids: CASSGQGAPLRYYGYTF.

The chain joins TRBV2 to TRBJ2-6; TRBD2 might be the D (5 bases). The V end lost 8 bases, the J end lost 4 bases, and 6 bases lay between the germline ends. CDR1 is SNHLY and CDR2 is FYNNEI in the germline V gene. The CDR3 has 12 amino acids. The CDR3 loop reads CASAGGANVLTF. For the CDR3, the DNA is TGTGCCAGCGCGGGCGGGGCCAACGTCCTGACTTTC.

The chain is built from TRBV19 and TRBJ1-1; TRBD1 aligns across 9 bases. The CDR3 length is 19 residues. V dropped 6 bases and J dropped 0; count of bases not matched to a gene: 17. Germline V gives CDR1 LNHDA, CDR2 SQIVND (reference sequence). The CDR3 bases are TGTGCCAGTAGCGTACCTCCCGGGACAGGGAGAAACATGAACACTGAAGCTTTCTTT. It specifies CASSVPPGTGRNMNTEAFF.

The V gene is TRBV7-2, the J gene TRBJ2-1, with a possible D match to TRBD2 (6 bases). CDR1 and CDR2 from the germline V gene are SGHTA and FQGNSA. The CDR3 totals 13 residues. V was trimmed by 6 bases and J by 8 bases, leaving 14 bases between them. The CDR3 here is CASRGGRAYEQFF. The CDR3 DNA follows: TGTGCCAGCAGGGGGGGAAGAGCGTATGAGCAGTTCTTC.

This chain links TRBV4-2 with TRBJ1-4; D call uncertain. Germline loops: CDR1 LGHNA, CDR2 YNFKEQ. With 1 base removed from V and 3 bases from J, the gap between germline ends came to 15 bases. The CDR3 totals 17 residues. The CDR3 region is CASSQVPMGRANEKLFF. CDR3 nucleotide sequence: TGTGCCAGCAGCCAAGTTCCTATGGGGAGGGCTAATGAAAAACTGTTTTTT.

This chain connects TRBV19 to TRBJ1-2; D is unclear. The germline CDR1 and CDR2 sequences are LNHDA and SQIVND (reference sequence). V gave up 3 bases and J gave up 4 bases, with 15 bases separating them. CDR3 length: 15 residues. The CDR3 sequence is CASSIVGRRTYGYTF. Written as DNA, the CDR3 is TGTGCCAGTAGTATTGTAGGACGGAGGACCTATGGCTACACCTTC.

V usage is TRBV12-5 and J usage is TRBJ2-1, with 10 positions matching TRBD1. This CDR3 is built from 15 residues. J gave up 8 bases and V 2 bases, and 6 bases lay outside the gene matches. The germline CDR1 and CDR2 sequences are LGHNT and FRNRAP. CDR3 amino acids: CASGLSGQGSDEQFF. The CDR3 DNA follows: TGTGCTAGTGGTTTGTCGGGACAGGGGAGCGATGAGCAGTTCTTC.

The gene calls are TRBV28 and TRBJ2-3; TRBD1 aligns across 8 bases. The CDR3 has 14 amino acids. Germline V gene lookup returns CDR1 MDHEN and CDR2 SYDVKM. With V trimmed by 6 bases and J by 4 bases, 6 bases remained unmatched. As DNA, the CDR3 is TGTGCCAGCAGCCAAGCACAGGGGGCAGATACGCAGTATTTT. This encodes CASSQAQGADTQYF. The full variable domain, rest sourced from reference TRBV28 and TRBJ2-3, is DVKVTQSSRYLVKRTGEKVFLECVQDMDHENMFWYRQDPGLGLRLIYFSYDVKMKEKGDIPEGYSVSREKKERFSLILESASTNQTSMYLCASSQAQGADTQYFGPGTRLTVL.

V is TRBV7-8 and J is TRBJ2-1, with 7 bases fitting TRBD2. The germline CDR1 and CDR2 sequences are SGHVS and FQNEAQ. J lost 4 bases, V lost 6 bases, and 6 bases had no gene match. The CDR3 length is 14 residues. CDR3 DNA: TGTGCCAGCAGTTTAATGGGGGGGTACAATGAGCAGTTCTTC. Its translation: CASSLMGGYNEQFF.

In this sample, this clone turned up once. The junction departs from the called germline gene at one end, perhaps through a read error. CDR3 nucleotide sequence: TGTGCCAGCAGCATAGCCGGGACTAGCTACGAGCAGTACTTC. Amino acids: CASSIAGTSYEQYF. The chain carries TRBV7-2 and TRBJ2-7; 8 nucleotides line up with TRBD2. The CDR3 runs 14 residues. Germline-derived CDR1 and CDR2 are SGHTA and FQGNSA.

The gene calls are TRBV14 and TRBJ2-1, with D perhaps TRBD2 (5 bases). CDR1 and CDR2 from the germline V gene are SGHDN and FVKESK. V gave up 3 bases and J gave up 0 bases, with 15 bases separating them. The CDR3 consists of 17 residues. In DNA, the CDR3 is TGTGCCAGCAGCCAGGGAGTACTAGGAACCTCCTACAATGAGCAGTTCTTC. The encoded protein is CASSQGVLGTSYNEQFF.

This clone has more than one count but fewer than ten. The chain recombines TRBV6-6 with TRBJ1-5, with D hard to call. The V and J ends lost 9 bases and 4 bases respectively, with 4 bases between them. Germline CDR1 MNHNY, CDR2 SVGAGI (reference sequence). The CDR3 extends over 10 amino acids. The CDR3: CASSNQPQHF. CDR3 nucleotides: TGTGCCAGTTCTAATCAGCCCCAGCATTTT.

The gene calls are TRBV6-5 and TRBJ2-3; 9 nucleotides align to TRBD1. The V gene end was trimmed by 2 bases and the J gene end by 6 bases; junction bases not matched to a gene: 9. This CDR3 has 16 amino acids. In germline, CDR1 is MNHEY, CDR2 SVGAGI. The CDR3 sequence is CASSYLTGGVVDTQYF. CDR3 coding DNA: TGTGCCAGCAGTTACCTGACAGGGGGAGTTGTGGATACGCAGTATTTT.

The V gene is TRBV19, the J gene TRBJ2-7; 7 bases are shared with TRBD2. Germline CDR1 LNHDA, CDR2 SQIVND (reference sequence). V gave up 5 bases and J gave up 0 bases; unmatched junction bases: 7. The CDR3 totals 15 residues. CDR3 nucleotide sequence: TGTGCCAGTAGTGACCAAGCGGGGAGCTCCTACGAGCAGTACTTC. Translating it yields CASSDQAGSSYEQYF. The variable domain in full, with the rest retrieved from reference TRBV19 and TRBJ2-7, is DGGITQSPKYLFRKEGQNVTLSCEQNLNHDAMYWYRQDPGQGLRLIYYSQIVNDFQKGDIAEGYSVSREKKESFPLTVTSAQKNPTAFYLCASSDQAGSSYEQYFGPGTRLTVT.